Below, 17 T cell receptor beta chains from the same sample are listed, as sequenced in a study of CD8 T cells in ankylosing spondylitis (dated by TCRdb to 2015 to 2018). What the study reported, not specific to this receptor: Blood from ankylosing spondylitis patients appeared to be characterized by a TCR beta motif made up of under ten highly homologous amino acid variants.

Library generation was performed with 5' RACE. The sample was run on an Illumina HiSeq 2500. In-frame beta chains were kept once TCRdb had trimmed the public reads at Q25 with fastp and called clones with MiXCR. All rows with the same CDR3 protein become a single entry with the most common DNA and genes. Present in this sample are over 600,000 distinct CDR3 sequences, 19% of which were seen just once. The ten largest clones take up about 19% of the sample. No antigen has been assigned to these receptors. Sequenced material: blood, either unsorted or a sorted T cell fraction (not recorded which). The receptors shown here come from a male donor with ankylosing spondylitis.

This clonotype has ten or more counts. The V call is TRBV4-1, the J call TRBJ2-7; D unclear. Germline V lookup: CDR1 MGHRA, CDR2 YSYEKL. The V end lost 3 bases, the J end lost 1 base, and 7 bases lay between the germline ends. The CDR3 runs to 13 residues. CDR3 region: CASSHQVSYEQYF. The CDR3 DNA is TGCGCCAGCAGCCACCAAGTTTCCTACGAGCAGTACTTC.

This chain links TRBV20-1 with TRBJ2-1; no clear D. Looked up from germline, CDR1 is DFQATT and CDR2 is SNEGSKA (reference sequence). This CDR3 contains 11 residues. The V end was cut by 5 bases, the J end by 6 bases, with 8 bases between. The CDR3 sequence is CSAAGGNEQFF. As DNA, the CDR3 is TGCAGTGCTGCCGGCGGCAATGAGCAGTTCTTC.

This rearrangement joins TRBV5-1 to TRBJ2-7, with D perhaps matching TRBD1 or TRBD2 (5 bases each). Per the germline V gene, CDR1 is SGHRS and CDR2 is YFSETQ. The CDR3 length is 18 residues. The V end lost 4 bases, the J end lost 1 base, and 24 bases lay between the germline ends. CDR3 sequence reads: CASSEGVTGSLSSYEQYF. The CDR3 coding sequence is TGCGCCAGCAGCGAGGGCGTTACAGGAAGTTTATCTTCCTACGAGCAGTACTTC. Filled out from reference TRBV5-1 and TRBJ2-7, the complete variable domain reads KAGVTQTPRYLIKTRGQQVTLSCSPISGHRSVSWYQQTPGQGLQFLFEYFSETQRNKGNFPGRFSGRQFSNSRSEMNVSTLELGDSALYLCASSEGVTGSLSSYEQYFGPGTRLTVT.

This clonotype appeared a few times. This rearrangement joins TRBV29-1 to TRBJ1-1; weak D call: TRBD1 (6 bases). In germline, CDR1 is SQVTM, CDR2 ANQGSEA. V was trimmed by 6 bases and J by 1 base, leaving 9 bases between them. The CDR3 extends over 12 amino acids. The CDR3 reads CSVKQGNTEAFF. CDR3 bases: TGCAGCGTCAAACAGGGGAACACTGAAGCTTTCTTT.

The chain joins TRBV7-9 to TRBJ2-1, with D perhaps TRBD1 (5 bases). The CDR3 contains 14 residues. Trimming pared 1 base from V and 4 bases from J, leaving 8 bases between. Germline V lookup: CDR1 SEHNR, CDR2 FQNEAQ (reference sequence). CDR3 amino acids: CASSLGQQYNEQFF. The CDR3 DNA reads as TGTGCCAGCAGCTTAGGACAGCAATACAATGAGCAGTTCTTC.

The sample holds many counts of this clonotype. J is TRBJ1-2 and V is TRBV15, with 11 bases matching TRBD1. With V trimmed by 5 bases and J by 0 bases, 5 bases remained unmatched. This CDR3 has 16 amino acids. Germline CDR1 is LNHNV and CDR2 is YYDKDF (reference sequence). DNA for the CDR3: TGTGCCACCAGCGGACAGGGGGCTCTAGCTAACTATGGCTACACCTTC. Translation: CATSGQGALANYGYTF.

This sequence joins TRBV12-3 or TRBV12-4 and TRBJ1-2, with D unresolved. The CDR3 sequence is 15 residues long. V lost 3 bases to trimming and J lost 0 bases, with 11 bases between them. CDR3 in amino acids: CASSFDPRTNYGYTF. The CDR3 region has the DNA TGTGCCAGCAGTTTTGACCCGAGGACTAACTATGGCTACACCTTC.

A few counts support this clonotype. The rearrangement joins TRBV4-2 to TRBJ2-3; 8 bases are shared with TRBD1. V was pared by 5 bases and J by 4 bases, with 8 bases of the junction left unmatched. This CDR3 is built from 15 residues. Germline values: CDR1 LGHNA, CDR2 YNFKEQ. The CDR3, as DNA: TGTGCCAGCAGCTACCAGGGGGCATTATCAGATACGCAGTATTTT. As protein: CASSYQGALSDTQYF.

The chain joins TRBV12-3 or TRBV12-4 to TRBJ1-2; D unresolved. Trimming shortened V by 6 bases and J by 4 bases, and 12 bases separated the two germline ends. The CDR3 length is 13 residues. The CDR3 protein is CASSLAVTYGYTF. The CDR3, as DNA: TGTGCCAGCAGCCTCGCGGTAACCTATGGCTACACCTTC.

There are a few counts of this clonotype. The J gene is TRBJ1-5, the V gene TRBV28, with 7 bases that match TRBD1. CDR3 length: 16 amino acids. The trim removed 5 bases at V and 5 bases at J, leaving 12 bases unmatched. Per the germline V gene, CDR1 is MDHEN and CDR2 is SYDVKM. In DNA, the CDR3 is TGTGCCAGCAGTCCTATCCGACAGGGAGGGGATCAGCCCCAGCATTTT. Its translation: CASSPIRQGGDQPQHF.

The chain employs TRBV29-1 and TRBJ2-5; a possible D gene is TRBD1 (6 bases). The ends were cut back, 3 bases at V and 4 bases at J, with 21 bases in the middle. This CDR3 comprises 16 residues. Germline V lookup: CDR1 SQVTM, CDR2 ANQGSEA. The CDR3 bases are TGCAGCGTTGAGGGCAGGGGTGGTGGAGTCGCAGAGACCCAGTACTTC. It encodes CSVEGRGGGVAETQYF.

This chain connects TRBV19 to TRBJ2-4; D uncertain. This CDR3 spans 16 amino acids. Germline CDR1 reads LNHDA; CDR2 reads SQIVND (reference sequence). Trimming removed 3 bases from V and 0 bases from J, with 12 bases in between. CDR3 DNA sequence: TGTGCCAGTAGTATGGATGGGCCTCCAGCCAAAAACATTCAGTACTTC. Its protein is CASSMDGPPAKNIQYF.

This clonotype was detected only a few times. The chain is built from TRBV12-3 or TRBV12-4 and TRBJ2-1; D ambiguous. The CDR3 runs to 13 residues. The V end was cut by 3 bases, the J end by 14 bases, with 17 bases between. The CDR3 loop is CASSFYPSYPEFF. The CDR3 DNA is TGTGCCAGCAGTTTTTACCCCTCTTATCCGGAGTTCTTC.

The table lists this clonotype with a few counts. This CDR3 reads CASSLRQGAVDQPQHF. In DNA, the CDR3 is TGCGCCAGCAGCCTCCGACAGGGGGCCGTCGATCAGCCCCAGCATTTT. The chain carries TRBV4-1 and TRBJ1-5; 10 bases are shared with TRBD1. CDR3 size: 16 residues. V gave up 4 bases and J gave up 5 bases; unmatched junction bases: 8. Germline-derived CDR1 and CDR2 are MGHRA and YSYEKL.

This clonotype was picked up a small number of times. This chain uses TRBV25-1 with TRBJ2-5; possible D gene TRBD1, 6 bases. Germline V gives CDR1 MGHDK, CDR2 SYGVNS. The V and J ends lost 3 bases and 3 bases respectively, with 14 bases between them. This CDR3 is built from 15 residues. CDR3: CASSDNREVKETQYF. In DNA form, the CDR3 reads TGTGCCAGCAGTGATAACAGGGAAGTAAAAGAGACCCAGTACTTC.

This sequence joins TRBV20-1 and TRBJ2-7; D call uncertain. CDR3 length: 13 amino acids. Germline V gene lookup returns CDR1 DFQATT and CDR2 SNEGSKA (reference sequence). V shed 4 bases and J shed 3 bases, with 13 bases lying between them. CDR3 DNA: TGCAGTGCTACCCCCAGCGCCTACTACGAGCAGTACTTC. Protein: CSATPSAYYEQYF.

V is TRBV29-1 and J is TRBJ2-3, with a tentative D call TRBD2 (5 bases). V lost 8 bases, J lost 6 bases, and 12 bases lay in between. The CDR3 covers 11 residues. Germline assignment: CDR1 SQVTM and CDR2 ANQGSEA. CDR3 DNA sequence: TGCAGCTCCAGGACGGGGGATACGCAGTATTTT. This translates into CSSRTGDTQYF.